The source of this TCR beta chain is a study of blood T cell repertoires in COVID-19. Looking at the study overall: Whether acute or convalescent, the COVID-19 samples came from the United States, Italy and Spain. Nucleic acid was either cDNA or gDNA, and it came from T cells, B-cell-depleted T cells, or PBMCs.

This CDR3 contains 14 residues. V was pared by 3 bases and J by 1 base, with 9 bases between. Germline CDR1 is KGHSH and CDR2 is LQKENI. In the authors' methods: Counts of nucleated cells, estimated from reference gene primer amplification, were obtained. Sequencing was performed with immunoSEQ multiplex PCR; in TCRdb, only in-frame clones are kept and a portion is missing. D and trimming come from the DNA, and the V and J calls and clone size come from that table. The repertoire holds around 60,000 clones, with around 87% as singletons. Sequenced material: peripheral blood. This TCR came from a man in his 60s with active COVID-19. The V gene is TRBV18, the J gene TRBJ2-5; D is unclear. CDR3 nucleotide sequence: TGTGCCAGCTCACCTCCGCCCAGCCAAGAGACCCAGTACTTC. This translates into CASSPPPSQETQYF.